This T cell receptor (beta chain) derives from a study of cytomegalovirus exposure and HLA in healthy donors (dated by TCRdb to between 2016 and 2019). For the wider study: In an earlier analysis of 550 to 750 of the donors, about 260 Gb of sequence data and about 110 million unique TCR beta sequences from 180 million or so T cells were reported. Roughly 290 gigabases of sequencing data and about 92 million unique TCR sequences made up an early release that covered some 640 HLA-typed donors. Of the roughly 400 genotyped donors, about 80% fell in the genetic ancestry cluster associated with self-reported Caucasian donors. The study aimed to test whether cataloging public T cell receptors could reveal signatures of past pathogen exposure. The T cell repertoires of some 670 subjects were profiled by immunosequencing and related to cytomegalovirus serostatus. A separate validation cohort of approximately 130 different subjects was used in addition to the 666-subject first cohort. High-throughput TCR immunosequencing, statistical association of individual TCRs with disease status, and machine learning were combined to predict cytomegalovirus infection status. In a later analysis, previously published TCR beta repertoires from roughly 710 donors were re-analyzed and high-resolution HLA genotyping was added so that TCR occurrence patterns could be studied. Rather than drawing on any new phenotypic data, the later analysis identified candidate immune exposures from TCR beta sequences and the way those sequences occurred across donors. An earlier analysis of some 500 of the donors applied high-throughput TCR beta sequencing to assess whether each TCR beta V gene segment acted as functional or pseudogenic. Donor age, sex, ethnicity and CMV serostatus were compiled together with the repertoire data. A later genetic analysis used genome-wide SNP genotypes for about 55% of the 666 donors, treating that subset as a discovery cohort. Every repertoire in the discovery cohort had been generated on one and the same sequencing platform. Class I and class II HLA loci were covered by the typing at four-digit resolution. The number of typed donors differed by locus: about 620-640 for A, B, C, DRB1 and DQB1; 500 to 550 for DQA1; 606 for DPA1; and about 450 for DPB1. Because of strong linkage in the cohort, a few DR-DQ haplotypes were treated as single units for association and clustering. Across about 370 genotyped donors of the cohort, an average of 235,054 unique TCR beta nucleotide sequences per donor were sequenced, and around 19% of those sequences were non-productive.

The cohort comprised several hundred healthy bone marrow donors. All cohort members were sampled while nominally healthy, although unrecorded immune exposures were likely present. The donor tested CMV seropositive and was one of the 289 seropositive cohort members. Every donor gave a peripheral blood sample, and the peripheral blood mononuclear cells from that sample were used for TCR beta sequencing. Genomic DNA extraction from the blood cell samples was performed with the Qiagen DNeasy Blood Extraction Kit. Here is what the overall study found, with its caveats: For the cohort, immune exposure information was limited to CMV serostatus. In a later analysis, HLA-associated TCR beta chains were found to be more clonally expanded and to have lower generation probabilities than equally common non-associated chains. Strong co-occurrence of HLA alleles, especially DR and DQ, made assigning TCR associations to individual alleles difficult. Some IMGT-functional V segments, including TRBV6-2 and TRBV6-3, could not be distinguished by the 87-base-pair reads and were therefore excluded. The authors suggested that the approach could potentially be extended to other disease states and immunological phenotypes. In a later analysis, TCR association rates were found to vary across HLA loci, with the most associated TCRs seen for DRB1 alleles and the fewest for HLA-C alleles. The sequencing pipeline was judged likely to have produced a cluster of highly shared sequence variants as a technical artifact. In a later genetic analysis, a missense DCLRE1C variant was associated with V-gene and J-gene trimming of TCR beta chains, and the association was replicated in an independent cohort. According to a later analysis, most CMV-associated TCR beta chains appeared to be HLA-restricted, and the HLA associations seemed to be driven largely by CMV exposure. Several of the top co-occurrence clusters appeared to be linked to parvovirus B19, influenza, CMV and Epstein-Barr virus, according to a later analysis. A later analysis associated some 17,000 TCR beta sequences with specific HLA alleles at a false discovery rate of 0.05. HLA typing was unavailable for some donors at each locus, so association tests used only the typed subset. In this cohort, only TCR beta chains were sequenced, and detectable features were limited by the absence of alpha or paired-chain data. In a later genetic analysis, fewer N-insertions in productive TCRs were reported among donors in an Asian-associated ancestry cluster than the roughly 700-donor mean. A few of the identified cytomegalovirus-associated TCR beta chains were confirmed in vitro to be specific for cytomegalovirus antigens. The study listed 150 to 200 TCR beta chains as associated with cytomegalovirus. Presence/absence analyses assumed roughly uniform sequencing depth across donors, an assumption that may not hold. A further reported finding was that TCR beta sequences accurately predicted the HLA-A and HLA-B alleles for most subjects in the first cohort. The classifier was reported to diagnose cytomegalovirus status with high specificity and sensitivity in both the original and validation cohorts. Approximately 16 rarely observed V segments, including chromosome 9 orphons, were excluded from the earlier analysis of some 590 of the donors because counts were too low. In an earlier analysis of approximately 590 of the donors, most TCR beta V segments appeared in productive rearrangements about 87% or about 30% of the time, broadly matching IMGT annotations. Across donors, most TCR sequences were observed very rarely, whereas some public TCRs were present in many individuals. Linkage disequilibrium might explain the correlated functional status among segregating V segments, but an unknown experimental factor could not be ruled out.

The junction shows trimming of 6 bases on V and 2 bases on J, plus 8 bases between the germline ends. The CDR3 runs 13 residues from the cysteine to the phenylalanine. The DNA shown is the 39-base CDR3, in frame from base 1. The germline V gene yields MNHEY for CDR1 and SVGAGI for CDR2. The library relied on the immunoSEQ multiplex PCR assay. For the multiplex PCR, a mixture combining 60 forward primers for TCR Vbeta segments and 13 reverse primers for TCR Jbeta segments was used. Amplification of the CDR3 region of rearranged TCR beta genes was performed with a multiplex PCR assay on genomic DNA. Amplified TCR beta libraries were sequenced as 87-base-pair reads on the Illumina HiSeq System. Per the authors' processing: A later analysis tallied 75 million to 85 million unique TCR beta chains across the 600 to 700 repertoires, and about 10 million of those chains were shared by two or more donors. Raw reads were error-corrected and collapsed into unique sequences with a nearest-neighbor algorithm that merged closely related sequences to remove PCR and sequencing errors. V, D and J gene segments were assigned by aligning CDR3 sequences to IMGT reference sequences. For a sequence to be retained, a match of at least six nucleotides was required to both a V gene segment and a J gene segment. Rearrangements were classified as productive when the CDR3 lacked stop codons and remained in frame with V and J, and all other rearrangements were classified as non-productive. CDR3 was defined by IMGT convention, running from the second conserved V-encoded cysteine to the conserved J-encoded phenylalanine. The earlier analysis of 587 of the donors excluded sequences that lacked an unambiguous match to a single V gene segment. In an earlier analysis of some 590 of the donors, a V segment was called functional when productive rearrangements were above 56.7%, and segregating when the standard deviation between donors exceeded 5%. A statistical classification framework was built to diagnose cytomegalovirus status from the catalog of TCR beta chain sequences. In a later analysis, TCR nucleotide sequences were compared against IMGT/GENE-DB human TR gene sequences so that V and J genes could be assigned. The TCRdist pipeline was used in a later analysis to assign CDR3 sequences and most-parsimonious VDJ recombination scenarios. In a later analysis, every TCR beta chain was defined by the combination of its CDR3 amino acid sequence and its V-gene family, and reads without a unique V-gene family were dropped. As a way to deal with suspected cross-contamination and a sequencing artifact, a later analysis dropped approximately 570 nucleotide sequences that were highly shared and had low generation probability. In a later analysis, a clonal expansion index for each public chain was calculated from normalized within-repertoire ranks of inferred template counts. Generation probabilities in a later analysis came from a VDJ recombination model fitted to out-of-frame rearrangements, and those results were checked against IGoR. A later analysis scored TCR-TCR, TCR-HLA and TCR-CMV co-occurrence with hypergeometric tests, applying a repertoire-size bias correction to TCR pairs. A later analysis estimated false discovery rates by permuting HLA or CMV assignments 20 times. In a later analysis, co-occurring TCRs were grouped using DBSCAN, with TCRdist sequence similarity added in when clustering inside HLA-allele-positive subsets. Co-occurrence clustering excluded repertoires with fewer than 30,000 or more than 120,000 public chains, plus five with anomalous nucleotide sharing. TCRdb retrieved this table from immuneACCESS and kept in-frame rearrangements only. Not all clones are present; in checked studies, unresolved V genes account for under half, and no reason is known for the remainder. Clonal size and the V and J genes are those of that table, whereas D and trimming came from the DNA. The sample has around 94,000 clones on record, 78% of them singletons. Clones ranked in the top ten supply about 4.5% of the sample.

To note about this clone: It lacks a known antigen. Base qualities were left out, and no much larger clone turns up one base away.

Input material: PBMCs. The chain is assembled from TRBV6-5 and TRBJ2-1; TRBD2 is perhaps the D gene, given 6 matching bases. The TCR was taken from a woman between 40 and 50 years old in good health and CMV-seropositive. The nucleotide sequence reads TGTGCCAGCAGGACTAGTGCCTACAATGAGCAGTTCTTC. Translated, this is CASRTSAYNEQFF.